The 9 T cell receptor beta chains reported below all come from one sample, sequenced in a study of OX40 agonist ivuxolimab in advanced cancers. The method was immunoSEQ multiplex PCR; TCRdb's version includes in-frame clones alone and lacks a portion of them. The data show some 70,000 clones, roughly 86% seen once. The input for sequencing was CD4+ or CD8+ T cells sorted from blood, taken in a trial of the OX40 agonist ivuxolimab. The receptors were gathered from an adult with an advanced solid tumor such as melanoma, head and neck, liver or kidney cancer.

The table lists this clone with a few counts. CDR3 sequence reads: CASSFGMDWGGYTF. As DNA, the CDR3 is TGTGCCAGCAGCTTTGGTATGGACTGGGGGGGCTACACCTTC. The V and J genes are TRBV5-6 and TRBJ1-2; D is possibly TRBD1 (5 bases). This CDR3 is built from 14 residues. Germline V gives CDR1 SGHDT, CDR2 YYEEEE. V was clipped by 2 bases and J by 8 bases, with 16 bases between them. Complete variable domain (other parts from reference TRBV5-6 and TRBJ1-2): DAGVTQSPTHLIKTRGQQVTLRCSPKSGHDTVSWYQQALGQGPQFIFQYYEEEERQRGNFPDRFSGHQFPNYSSELNVNALLLGDSALYLCASSFGMDWGGYTFGSGTRLTVV.

J is TRBJ2-6 and V is TRBV5-4; TRBD1 matches 9 bases. The V and J ends lost 4 bases and 1 base, in that order; junction bases with no gene match: 6. Germline CDR1 SGHNT, CDR2 YYREEE (reference sequence). The length of the CDR3 is 17 residues. CDR3 amino acids: CASSVDRGGSGANVLTF. CDR3 DNA sequence: TGTGCCAGCAGCGTGGACAGGGGAGGGTCTGGGGCCAACGTCCTGACTTTC.

This clone was counted a few times. The rearrangement links TRBV29-1 to TRBJ2-7; tentative D call: TRBD1 (6 bases). Deletions cut 6 bases from V and 6 bases from J, with 15 bases between. The CDR3 length is 12 residues. Germline assignment: CDR1 SQVTM and CDR2 ANQGSEA. The CDR3, as DNA: TGCAGCGTGATACAGGGTGTAGGCGAGCAGTACTTC. It codes for CSVIQGVGEQYF.

The chain links TRBV6-5 to TRBJ2-7; 11 bases line up with TRBD2. The germline V gene encodes CDR1 MNHEY and CDR2 SVGAGI. J lost 4 bases, V lost 5 bases, and 7 bases had no gene match. The CDR3 has 15 residues. For the CDR3, the DNA is TGTGCCAGCAGTCTAGGGTCTAGCGGGAGGTACGAGCAGTACTTC. Residues: CASSLGSSGRYEQYF.

The chain carries TRBV27 and TRBJ2-5; 12 bases are a match to TRBD2. Germline CDR1 reads MNHEY; CDR2 reads SMNVEV (reference sequence). The V gene end was trimmed by 8 bases and the J gene end by 2 bases; junction bases not matched to a gene: 12. The length of the CDR3 is 17 residues. The CDR3 protein is CASRSRTSGILQETQYF. For the CDR3, the DNA is TGTGCCAGCCGTTCTAGGACTAGCGGGATTCTTCAAGAGACCCAGTACTTC.

V usage is TRBV18 and J usage is TRBJ2-1; no clear D. The V gene lost 3 bases and the J gene lost 4 bases, with 13 bases spanning the gap. Germline V CDR1 and CDR2: KGHSH, LQKENI. The CDR3 has 15 residues. The chain's CDR3 is CASSPPSRPYNEQFF. The DNA for the CDR3 is TGTGCCAGCTCACCCCCCAGTAGGCCTTACAATGAGCAGTTCTTC.

The chain has TRBV2 and TRBJ1-5; a weak D match, TRBD1 (5 bases). In germline, CDR1 is SNHLY, CDR2 FYNNEI. The CDR3 is 13 amino acids. Between the trimmed V and J ends, which lost 6 bases and 4 bases, there was a span of 10 bases. The CDR3 reads CASSGTANQPQHF. The CDR3 bases are TGTGCCAGCAGCGGGACGGCAAATCAGCCCCAGCATTTT.

V is TRBV6-1 and J is TRBJ2-2, with D perhaps matching TRBD2 (5 bases). V was shortened by 0 bases and J by 3 bases, with 11 bases between the two germline ends. CDR3 size: 16 residues. Germline values: CDR1 MNHNS, CDR2 SASEGT. CDR3 amino acids: CASSEAGATYTGELFF. CDR3 DNA: TGTGCCAGCAGTGAAGCGGGAGCAACCTACACCGGGGAGCTGTTTTTT.

A word on this clone: A single base separates this from a much larger clone, so it may be a read error. V is TRBV2 and J is TRBJ1-2; D possibly corresponds to TRBD1 (6 bases). Germline CDR1 is SNHLY and CDR2 is FYNNEI. Trimming pared 5 bases from V and 1 base from J, leaving 8 bases between. This CDR3 region has 13 residues. The CDR3 region is CASSPDSNYGYTF. The CDR3 nucleotides are TGTGCCAGCAGTCCGGACAGTAACTATGGCTACACCTTC.